This entry lists 21 T cell receptor beta chains sequenced from one sample in a study of blood T cell repertoires in COVID-19. TCRdb's copy holds only in-frame clones and misses some; the assay was immunoSEQ multiplex PCR. The sample consists of around 250,000 clones, roughly 90% of them appearing once. The sequencing input was peripheral blood. All receptors come from a woman aged 55-70 years with COVID-19, enrolled during active disease.

CDR3: CASSPGGNPTEAFF. The CDR3 region has the DNA TGTGCCAGCTCACCGGGGGGGAACCCCACTGAAGCTTTCTTT. V gene TRBV18 combines with J gene TRBJ1-1; perhaps TRBD1 as D (5 bases). With 3 bases removed from V and 4 bases from J, the gap between germline ends came to 12 bases. The CDR3 has 14 amino acids. Germline V lookup: CDR1 KGHSH, CDR2 LQKENI.

Note on this clone: The same CDR3 is also encoded by other DNA sequences in this sample. V and J are TRBV3-1 (or the pseudogene TRBV3-2) and TRBJ2-3; 12 nucleotides line up with TRBD2. Losses at the gene ends were 1 base for V and 1 base for J; bases not matched to a gene: 0. The CDR3 has 16 residues. Germline-derived CDR1 and CDR2 are LGHDT and YNNKEL (reference sequence). CDR3 sequence: CASSQGLAGGTDTQYF. CDR3 bases: TGTGCCAGCAGCCAAGGACTAGCGGGGGGCACAGATACGCAGTATTTT.

The chain employs TRBV6-6 and TRBJ1-6; TRBD1 agrees at 11 bases. CDR1 and CDR2 (germline): MNHNY, SVGAGI (reference sequence). The trim removed 2 bases at V and 10 bases at J, leaving 7 bases unmatched. CDR3 length: 16 amino acids. In DNA form, the CDR3 reads TGTGCCAGCAGTTACCCTGGACAGGGGGCTAGATCACCCCTCCACTTT. This translates into CASSYPGQGARSPLHF.

The chain joins TRBV4-3 to TRBJ1-1, with TRBD1 matching 8 bases. The ends lost 3 bases at V and 6 bases at J; junction bases unmatched: 3. The germline V gene has CDR1 LGHNA and CDR2 YSLEER. The CDR3 is 13 residues long. This chain's CDR3 is CASSQAGQAEAFF. In DNA form, the CDR3 reads TGCGCCAGCAGCCAGGCGGGACAGGCTGAAGCTTTCTTT.

The chain employs TRBV5-6 and TRBJ1-6; 10 bases are shared with TRBD1. V shed 3 bases, J shed 1 base, and the junction held 7 bases outside the gene matches. This CDR3 region has 18 residues. CDR1 and CDR2 (germline): SGHDT, YYEEEE. This chain's CDR3 is CASSWAGQGVSYNSPLHF. As DNA, the CDR3 is TGTGCCAGCAGCTGGGCAGGACAGGGGGTTTCCTATAATTCACCCCTCCACTTT.

The chain joins TRBV19 to TRBJ2-1, with 12 nucleotides matching TRBD2. The CDR3 sequence is 19 residues long. Germline CDR1 reads LNHDA; CDR2 reads SQIVND (reference sequence). Trimming cost V 5 bases and J 2 bases; bases outside gene matches: 13. CDR3 DNA: TGTGCCAGTAGTCCTCGACTAGCGGGGGCCCCGTCAACCTACAATGAGCAGTTCTTC. It codes for CASSPRLAGAPSTYNEQFF.

CDR3 amino acids: CASSDPGTGDETQYF. DNA for the CDR3: TGCGCCAGCAGCGACCCCGGGACAGGGGATGAGACCCAGTACTTC. The chain combines TRBV4-1 with TRBJ2-5; 10 nucleotides match TRBD1. The CDR3 is 15 amino acids. J lost 5 bases, V lost 5 bases, and 8 bases had no gene match. CDR1 and CDR2 from the germline V gene are MGHRA and YSYEKL.

This chain links TRBV5-1 with TRBJ2-1, with 15 nucleotides matching TRBD2. V trimming: 4 bases; J trimming: 9 bases; junction bases outside the gene matches: 8. Germline assignment: CDR1 SGHRS and CDR2 YFSETQ. The CDR3 has 16 residues. The CDR3 protein is CASSTGLAGGRVEQFF. DNA of the CDR3: TGCGCCAGCAGCACCGGACTAGCGGGGGGGCGCGTTGAGCAGTTCTTC.

The J gene is TRBJ1-5, the V gene TRBV30; 8 bases map to TRBD1. Unmatched junction bases numbered 7, after V lost 0 bases and J lost 9 bases. The CDR3 covers 14 residues. The V gene's germline CDR1 is GTSNPN and CDR2 SVGIG (reference sequence). The CDR3 nucleotides are TGTGCCTGGAGTGTATCAGGGGGCAGTCGGCCCCAGCATTTT. Its translation is CAWSVSGGSRPQHF.

J is TRBJ1-1 and V is TRBV9; 8 bases agree with TRBD1. Germline V gene sequence: CDR1 SGDLS, CDR2 YYNGEE. Germline trimming cut 4 bases from V and 4 bases from J; bases unmatched to any gene: 3. The CDR3 is made up of 13 amino acids. The CDR3: CASSTDRGTEAFF. CDR3 nucleotides: TGTGCCAGCAGCACCGACAGGGGCACTGAAGCTTTCTTT.

The CDR3 reads CASGLGEKLFF. The CDR3 DNA is TGTGCCAGTGGACTGGGAGAAAAACTGTTTTTT. The chain employs TRBV19 and TRBJ1-4, with unresolved D. The CDR3 runs to 11 residues. Germline CDR1 LNHDA, CDR2 SQIVND (reference sequence). Trimming took 8 bases from V and 8 from J, leaving 9 bases between them.

The J gene is TRBJ2-1, the V gene TRBV6-5; tentatively, D is TRBD2 (5 bases). The CDR3 is made up of 13 amino acids. The V and J ends lost 6 bases and 6 bases respectively, with 12 bases between them. Per the germline V gene, CDR1 is MNHEY and CDR2 is SVGAGI. CDR3 protein: CASRPLLVNEQFF. CDR3 nucleotide sequence: TGTGCCAGCAGACCACTACTAGTCAATGAGCAGTTCTTC.

The rearrangement joins TRBV5-1 to TRBJ1-1, with a tentative D call TRBD1 (6 bases). From germline, CDR1 is SGHRS and CDR2 YFSETQ. This CDR3 contains 15 residues. Trimming stripped 4 bases from V and 3 bases from J, with 16 bases between. The CDR3 coding sequence is TGCGCCAGCAGCCCAAAACAGGGAAGGTACACTGAAGCTTTCTTT. Amino acids: CASSPKQGRYTEAFF.

The V and J genes are TRBV2 and TRBJ1-1, with D possibly being TRBD1 (5 bases). Trimming took off 8 bases at V and 4 bases at J, with 14 bases between the two ends. The CDR3 contains 13 residues. Germline V lookup: CDR1 SNHLY, CDR2 FYNNEI. CDR3 residues: CASRRGEGTEAFF. CDR3 in DNA: TGTGCCAGCCGGCGGGGGGAGGGCACTGAAGCTTTCTTT.

A single count supports this clone. V and J are TRBV4-2 and TRBJ2-3; perhaps TRBD1 as D (5 bases). Trimming cost V 0 bases and J 2 bases, with 9 bases left between them. CDR3 size: 15 residues. Germline-derived CDR1 and CDR2 are LGHNA and YNFKEQ. The CDR3 DNA follows: TGTGCCAGCAGCCAAGAAGGGGCCCTCACAGATACGCAGTATTTT. As protein: CASSQEGALTDTQYF.

V and J are TRBV7-9 and TRBJ1-1; D not certain. The CDR3 totals 12 residues. V lost 7 bases and J 0 bases, leaving 6 bases between the germline ends. Germline assignment: CDR1 SEHNR and CDR2 FQNEAQ (reference sequence). The DNA of the CDR3 is TGTGCCAGCACCCCTATGAACACTGAAGCTTTCTTT. It encodes CASTPMNTEAFF.

This chain connects TRBV3-1 (or the pseudogene TRBV3-2) to TRBJ2-2; 8 bases fit TRBD1. Germline V gene sequence: CDR1 LGHDT, CDR2 YNNKEL (reference sequence). V lost 5 bases to trimming and J lost 4 bases; unmatched junction nucleotides: 6. This CDR3 has 15 amino acids. The CDR3 DNA follows: TGTGCCAGCAGCTGGGCAGGGGGCTCCACCGGGGAGCTGTTTTTT. Translation: CASSWAGGSTGELFF.

The V call is TRBV4-2, the J call TRBJ2-5; 9 nucleotides agree with TRBD2. The CDR3 totals 16 residues. V was pared by 1 base and J by 5 bases, with 8 bases of the junction left unmatched. The germline V gene has CDR1 LGHNA and CDR2 YNFKEQ. The DNA of the CDR3 is TGTGCCAGCAGCCAAGGTGGGAGCGGGGGGTTGGAGACCCAGTACTTC. It translates to CASSQGGSGGLETQYF.

V is TRBV5-1 and J is TRBJ2-7; the match to TRBD2 covers 9 bases. There are 15 residues in the CDR3. Germline V gene lookup returns CDR1 SGHRS and CDR2 YFSETQ. J gave up 4 bases and V 2 bases, and 7 bases lay outside the gene matches. In nucleotides, the CDR3 is TGCGCCAGCAGCTTCGTGGCGGGGGGGCGGTACGAGCAGTACTTC. Amino acid sequence: CASSFVAGGRYEQYF.

This clone has a handful of counts. J is TRBJ1-5 and V is TRBV5-1; D gene uncertain. The CDR3 runs 14 residues. Germline V lookup: CDR1 SGHRS, CDR2 YFSETQ. V lost 1 base to trimming and J lost 5 bases, with 10 bases between them. The CDR3 loop is CASSLSGSHQPQHF. The CDR3 region has the DNA TGCGCCAGCAGCTTGTCAGGTTCTCATCAGCCCCAGCATTTT.

In its sample, this clone was seen once. The chain combines TRBV7-3 with TRBJ2-1; D possibly corresponds to TRBD1 (6 bases). Germline values: CDR1 SGHTA, CDR2 FQGTGA. The CDR3 extends over 13 amino acids. V lost 5 bases to trimming and J lost 6 bases, with 11 bases between them. CDR3 residues: CASSPGVLNEQFF. For the CDR3, the DNA is TGTGCCAGCAGCCCAGGGGTCCTCAATGAGCAGTTCTTC.